Detailed here is one T cell receptor (beta chain). The antigen this receptor binds is unknown. Base quality data are lacking; no much larger clone is found one base away. This entry belongs to a study of blood T cell repertoires in COVID-19 (dated by TCRdb to 2020 to 2021). Looking at the study overall: Samples from collaborators originated in the United States, Italy and Spain and spanned both the acute and convalescent phases of COVID-19. The material from the prospective study consisted of cDNA or gDNA derived from T cells, B-cell-depleted T cells, or PBMCs. The dataset comprised deeply sampled blood TCRbeta repertoires from subjects exposed to, actively infected with, or recovered from COVID-19. A freely available public database, intended as a resource for researchers studying the immune response to SARS-CoV-2, is where the repertoires were released. The samples were drawn from two sources: the first 160 participants of the ongoing ImmuneRACE study, and fewer than 1,500 subjects contributed by 6 global collaborators. Sample metadata almost always included a de-identified subject ID, COVID-19 status, age in years and sex. HLA class I and class II types, where available, came from metadata supplied by the sample provider rather than from assay-based typing. Broad study findings and their caveats: The quantity of clinical and demographic metadata differed by source and by participant and was supplied without curation.

In the prospective study, participants were about 18 to 95 years old, resided in approximately 25 geographic areas of the United States, and were enrolled through a virtual design. In the prospective study, cohorts were assigned on the basis of participant-reported clinical history obtained from a screening survey and a study questionnaire. Exposed participants had been in contact with someone with a PCR-confirmed or clinician-diagnosed COVID-19 case within 2 weeks of study entry. Mobile phlebotomists in the prospective study collected whole blood, serum and a nasopharyngeal or oropharyngeal swab from every participant. Prospective study participants could optionally give additional blood draws and questionnaires over a roughly 2-month period. Before DNA extraction, blood samples from the prospective study were shipped at room temperature or frozen. The CDR3 sequence holds 17 residues, the cysteine and phenylalanine included. Only CDR3 DNA is held: 51 bases, read in frame from base 1. V loses 2 bases at its end and J loses 4 bases; junction bases beyond the gene matches: 8. CDR1 and CDR2 were assigned from the germline V gene as SGHAT and FQNNGV.

TCRbeta CDR3 regions were amplified from genomic DNA by means of the immunoSEQ Assay, a bias-controlled multiplex PCR. As for the original processing: The number of nucleated cells in each sample was estimated by amplification of reference gene primers within the assay. To quantify the absolute abundance of each unique TCRbeta CDR3 rearrangement, sequence reads were collapsed and filtered. For each sample, productive Simpson clonality was calculated by taking the square root of Simpson's diversity index across productive rearrangements. TCRdb took over this immuneACCESS table, retaining in-frame rearrangements with V and J assigned. Such tables are incomplete; in checked studies, under half of the missing clones stem from an unresolved V gene, and the remainder is unexplained. The V and J calls and the clone size are those of that table, but D and trimming were determined from the DNA. Recorded for this sample are some 340,000 clones; over 90% of them occurred a single time. The top ten hold about 4.2% of the sample.

This clonotype was sampled from a woman aged 25 to 39 who had been exposed to COVID-19. This sequence uses TRBV11-2 and TRBJ2-1; the junction holds 10 bases that match TRBD1. What was sequenced was PBMCs or T cells enriched from blood (not recorded which). The nucleotide sequence is given as TGTGCCAGCAGCTTACCCGGACAGGGGGATTTATACAATGAGCAGTTCTTC. It translates to CASSLPGQGDLYNEQFF.